Given below is one T cell receptor beta chain in context. The repertoire was sequenced with immunoSEQ multiplex PCR; TCRdb's copy has only in-frame clones and lacks some. The profile shows about 46,000 clones, roughly 90% of them singletons. CDR1 is SGHTA and CDR2 is FQGNSA in the germline V gene. The CDR3 runs to 15 residues. V shed 5 bases, J shed 7 bases, and the junction held 7 bases outside the gene matches. These data are taken from a study of OX40 agonist ivuxolimab in advanced cancers. This rearrangement joins TRBV7-2 to TRBJ1-6, with 8 nucleotides matching TRBD1. This receptor was identified in an adult with an advanced solid tumor such as melanoma, head and neck, liver or kidney cancer. The sample in question was CD4+ or CD8+ T cells sorted from blood, obtained in a trial of the OX40 agonist ivuxolimab. The CDR3 nucleotides are TGTGCCAGCAGCACTGGGACAGGACTCAATTCACCCCTCCACTTT. Its translation: CASSTGTGLNSPLHF.